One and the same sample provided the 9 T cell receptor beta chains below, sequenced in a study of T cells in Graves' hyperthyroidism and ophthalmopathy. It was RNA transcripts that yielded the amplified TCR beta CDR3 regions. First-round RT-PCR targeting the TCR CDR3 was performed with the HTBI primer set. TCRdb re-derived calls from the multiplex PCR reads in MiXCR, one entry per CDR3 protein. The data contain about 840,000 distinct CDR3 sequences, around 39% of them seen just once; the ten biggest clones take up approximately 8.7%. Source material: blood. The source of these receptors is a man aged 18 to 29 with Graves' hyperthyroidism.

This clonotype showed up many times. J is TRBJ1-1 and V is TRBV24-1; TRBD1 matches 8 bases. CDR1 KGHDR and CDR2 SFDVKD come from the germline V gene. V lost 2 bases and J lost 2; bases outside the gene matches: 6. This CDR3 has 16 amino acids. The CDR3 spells CATSDSRRGRNTEAFF. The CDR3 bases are TGTGCCACCAGTGATTCGCGCAGGGGGCGAAACACTGAAGCTTTCTTT.

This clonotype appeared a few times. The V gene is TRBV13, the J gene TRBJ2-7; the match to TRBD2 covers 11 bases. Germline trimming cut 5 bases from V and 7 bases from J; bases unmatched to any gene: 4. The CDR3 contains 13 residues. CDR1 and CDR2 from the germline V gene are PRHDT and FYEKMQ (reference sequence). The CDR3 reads CASSVTSGVEQYF. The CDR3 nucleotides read TGTGCCAGCAGCGTGACTAGCGGGGTTGAGCAGTACTTC.

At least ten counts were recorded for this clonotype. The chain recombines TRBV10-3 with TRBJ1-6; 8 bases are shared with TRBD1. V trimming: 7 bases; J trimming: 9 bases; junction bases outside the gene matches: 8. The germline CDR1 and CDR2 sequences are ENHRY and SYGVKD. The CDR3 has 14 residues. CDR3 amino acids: CAITTDRDGSPLHF. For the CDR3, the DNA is TGTGCCATCACTACGGACAGGGATGGTTCACCCCTCCACTTT.

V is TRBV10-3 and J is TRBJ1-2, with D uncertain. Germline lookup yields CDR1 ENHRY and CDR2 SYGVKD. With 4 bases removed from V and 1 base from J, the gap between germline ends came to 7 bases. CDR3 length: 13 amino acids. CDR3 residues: CAISGILNYGYTF. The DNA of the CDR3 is TGTGCCATCAGTGGCATACTTAACTATGGCTACACCTTC.

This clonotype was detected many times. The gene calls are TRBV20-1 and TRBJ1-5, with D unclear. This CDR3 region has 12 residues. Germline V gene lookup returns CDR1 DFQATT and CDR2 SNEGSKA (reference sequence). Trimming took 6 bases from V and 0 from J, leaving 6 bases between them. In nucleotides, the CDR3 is TGCAGTGCACAAGTTAGCAATCAGCCCCAGCATTTT. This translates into CSAQVSNQPQHF.

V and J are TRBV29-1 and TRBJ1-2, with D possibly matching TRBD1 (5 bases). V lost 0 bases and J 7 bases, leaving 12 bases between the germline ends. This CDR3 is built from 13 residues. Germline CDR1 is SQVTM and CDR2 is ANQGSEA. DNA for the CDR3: TGCAGCGTTGAAGATCCGGGGGTTCGTGGCTACACCTTC. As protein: CSVEDPGVRGYTF.

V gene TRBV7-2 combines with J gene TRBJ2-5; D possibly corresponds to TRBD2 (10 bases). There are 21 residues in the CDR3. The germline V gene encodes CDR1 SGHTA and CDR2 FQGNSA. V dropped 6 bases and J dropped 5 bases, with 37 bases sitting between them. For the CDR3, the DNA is TGTGCCAGCAGAAAGGCGACAGGGGGTTTCACTAGCGGGAACCTCCGGGAGACCCAGTACTTC. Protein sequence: CASRKATGGFTSGNLRETQYF. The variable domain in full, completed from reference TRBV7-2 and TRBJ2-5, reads GAGVSQSPSNKVTEKGKDVELRCDPISGHTALYWYRQSLGQGLEFLIYFQGNSAPDKSGLPSDRFSAERTGGSVSTLTIQRTQQEDSAVYLCASRKATGGFTSGNLRETQYFGPGTRLLVL.

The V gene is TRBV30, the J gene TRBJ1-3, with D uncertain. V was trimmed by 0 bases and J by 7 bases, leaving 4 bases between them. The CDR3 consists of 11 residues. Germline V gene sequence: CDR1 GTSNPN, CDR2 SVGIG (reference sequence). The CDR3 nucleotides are TGTGCCTGGAGTGTTTGGAACACCATATATTTT. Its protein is CAWSVWNTIYF.

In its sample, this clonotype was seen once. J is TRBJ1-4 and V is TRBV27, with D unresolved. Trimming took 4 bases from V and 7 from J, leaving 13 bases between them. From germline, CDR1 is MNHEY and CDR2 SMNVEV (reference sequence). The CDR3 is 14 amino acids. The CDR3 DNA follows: TGTGCCAGCAGTTCGCAGCCGACCGGTGAAAAACTGTTTTTT. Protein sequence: CASSSQPTGEKLFF.